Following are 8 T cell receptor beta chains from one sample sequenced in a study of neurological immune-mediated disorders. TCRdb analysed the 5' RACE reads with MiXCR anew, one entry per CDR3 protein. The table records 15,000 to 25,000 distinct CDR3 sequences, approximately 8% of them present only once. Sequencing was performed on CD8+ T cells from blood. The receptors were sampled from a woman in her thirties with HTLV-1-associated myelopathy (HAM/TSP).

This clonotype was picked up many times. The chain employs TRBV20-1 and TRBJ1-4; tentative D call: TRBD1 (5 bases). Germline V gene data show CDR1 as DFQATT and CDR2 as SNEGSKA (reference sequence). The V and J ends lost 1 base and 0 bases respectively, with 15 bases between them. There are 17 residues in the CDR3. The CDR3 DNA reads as TGCAGTGCTAGAGGTTCGGGGCAGGCGGCAACTAATGAAAAACTGTTTTTT. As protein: CSARGSGQAATNEKLFF.

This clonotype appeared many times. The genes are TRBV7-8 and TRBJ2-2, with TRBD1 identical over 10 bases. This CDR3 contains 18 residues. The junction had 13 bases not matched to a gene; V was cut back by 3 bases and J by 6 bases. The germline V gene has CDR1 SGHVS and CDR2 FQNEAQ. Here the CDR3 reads CASSFNGDRGIVSGELFF. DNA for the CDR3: TGTGCCAGCAGCTTTAACGGGGACAGGGGAATTGTATCCGGGGAGCTGTTTTTT.

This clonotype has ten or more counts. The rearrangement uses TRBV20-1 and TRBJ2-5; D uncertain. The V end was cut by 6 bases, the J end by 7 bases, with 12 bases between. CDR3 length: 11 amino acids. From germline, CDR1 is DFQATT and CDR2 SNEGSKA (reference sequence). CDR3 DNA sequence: TGCAGTGCGTCGTCGGAAGGGACCCAGTACTTC. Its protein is CSASSEGTQYF.

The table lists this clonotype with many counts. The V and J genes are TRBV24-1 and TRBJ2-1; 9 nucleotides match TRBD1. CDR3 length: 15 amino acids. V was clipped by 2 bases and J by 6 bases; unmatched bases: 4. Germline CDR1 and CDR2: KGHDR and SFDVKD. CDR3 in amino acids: CATSDSGTGFNEQFF. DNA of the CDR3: TGTGCCACCAGTGATTCCGGGACAGGGTTCAATGAGCAGTTCTTC.

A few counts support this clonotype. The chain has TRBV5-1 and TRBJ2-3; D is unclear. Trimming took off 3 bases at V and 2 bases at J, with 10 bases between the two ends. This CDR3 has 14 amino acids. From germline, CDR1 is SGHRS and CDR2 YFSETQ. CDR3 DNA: TGCGCCAGCAGCTCTGTCATCGACACAGATACGCAGTATTTT. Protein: CASSSVIDTDTQYF.

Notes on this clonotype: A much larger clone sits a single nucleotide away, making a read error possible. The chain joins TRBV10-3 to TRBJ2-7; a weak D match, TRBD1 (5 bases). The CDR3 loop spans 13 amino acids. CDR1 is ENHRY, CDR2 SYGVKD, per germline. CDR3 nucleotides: TGTGACATCAGTGGGCCCAGGGACTACGAGCAGTACTTC. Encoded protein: CDISGPRDYEQYF.

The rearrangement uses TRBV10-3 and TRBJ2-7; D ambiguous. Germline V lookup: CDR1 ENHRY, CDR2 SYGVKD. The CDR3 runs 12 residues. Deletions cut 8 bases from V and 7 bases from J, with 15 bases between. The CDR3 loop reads CAIRSGSSEQYF. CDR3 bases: TGTGCCATCCGGTCTGGGTCTAGTGAGCAGTACTTC.

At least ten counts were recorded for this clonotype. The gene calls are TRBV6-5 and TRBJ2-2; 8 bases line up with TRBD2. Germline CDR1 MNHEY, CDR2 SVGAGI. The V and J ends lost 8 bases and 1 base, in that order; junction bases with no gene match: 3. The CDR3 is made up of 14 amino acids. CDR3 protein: CASGLAGNTGELFF. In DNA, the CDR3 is TGTGCCAGCGGTCTAGCGGGGAACACCGGGGAGCTGTTTTTT.